This TCR beta chain was captured in a study of shared clonotypes between healthy human individuals. Study-level information: Each donor's CD4 naive and CD4 memory cells filled three plates apiece, CD8 naive two, and CD8 memory one. Findings and caveats of the study: All-four-donor shared clonotypes had higher generation probabilities than non-shared clonotypes did.

The CDR3 consists of 16 residues. CDR1 and CDR2 (germline): SGHRS, YFSETQ. Trimming took off 0 bases at V and 2 bases at J, with 14 bases between the two ends. This clone showed up just a few times. Its target is unknown. Assay used: immunoSEQ multiplex PCR; TCRdb lists only in-frame clones, some missing. The sample holds about 1 million clones, roughly 70% seen once. The sequencing sample was made of memory CD4+ T cells sorted from blood. Sample subset: CD45RA-negative fraction. The chain couples TRBV5-1 to TRBJ1-1, with D possibly TRBD1 on 6 matching bases. This TCR came from a man younger than 35 in good health. DNA of the CDR3: TGCGCCAGCAGCTTGGACTCCGGGACATTTAACACTGAAGCTTTCTTT. This codes for CASSLDSGTFNTEAFF. Using reference TRBV5-1 and TRBJ1-1 for the parts outside the CDR3, the full variable domain is KAGVTQTPRYLIKTRGQQVTLSCSPISGHRSVSWYQQTPGQGLQFLFEYFSETQRNKGNFPGRFSGRQFSNSRSEMNVSTLELGDSALYLCASSLDSGTFNTEAFFGQGTRLTVV.